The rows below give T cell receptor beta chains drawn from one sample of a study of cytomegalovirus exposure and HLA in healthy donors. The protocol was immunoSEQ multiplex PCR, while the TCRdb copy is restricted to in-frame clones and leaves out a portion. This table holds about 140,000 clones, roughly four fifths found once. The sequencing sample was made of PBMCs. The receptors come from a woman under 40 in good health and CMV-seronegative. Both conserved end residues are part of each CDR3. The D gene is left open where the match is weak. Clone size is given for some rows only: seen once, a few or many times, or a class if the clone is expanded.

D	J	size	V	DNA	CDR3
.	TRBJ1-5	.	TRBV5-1	TGCGCCAGCAGCTCGCGGCCGAATCAGCCCCAGCATTTT	CASSSRPNQPQHF
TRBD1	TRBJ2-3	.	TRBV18	TGTGCCAGCTCCACAGACAGGGGGTACAGCACAGATACGCAGTATTTT	CASSTDRGYSTDTQYF
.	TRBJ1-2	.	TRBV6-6	TGTGCCAGCATTGACAGTTGGCTGTATGGCTACACCTTC	CASIDSWLYGYTF
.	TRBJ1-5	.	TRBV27	TGTGCCAGCAGTTATTCGGGGAATCAGCCCCAGCATTTT	CASSYSGNQPQHF
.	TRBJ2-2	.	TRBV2	TGTGCCAGCAGTGAAGCGCTTATAGGGGACACCGGGGAGCTGTTTTTT	CASSEALIGDTGELFF
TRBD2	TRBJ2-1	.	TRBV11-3	TGTGCCAGCAGCGGGGGTCTAGCGGGGGAACGAGAGCAGTTCTTC	CASSGGLAGEREQFF
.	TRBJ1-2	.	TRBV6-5	TGTGCCAGCAGTTACTTTTTAAATTATGGCTACACCTTC	CASSYFLNYGYTF
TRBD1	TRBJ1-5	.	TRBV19	TGTGCCAGTAGTATGGGACAGCAGAATCAGCCCCAGCATTTT	CASSMGQQNQPQHF
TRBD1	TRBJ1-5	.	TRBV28	TGTGCCAGCAGTCGGCCGGGACAGGGGACCAGTAGCAATCAGCCCCAGCATTTT	CASSRPGQGTSSNQPQHF
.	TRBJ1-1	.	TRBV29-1	TGCAGCGTTGAGTTGCAGGGAAACACTGAAGCTTTCTTT	CSVELQGNTEAFF
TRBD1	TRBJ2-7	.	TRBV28	TGTGCCAGCAGTGGACAGGGGGGTGCGGAGCAGTACTTC	CASSGQGGAEQYF
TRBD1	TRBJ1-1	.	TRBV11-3	TGTGCCAGCAGCTCAGGGGGCGCTAGGGACACTGAAGCTTTCTTT	CASSSGGARDTEAFF
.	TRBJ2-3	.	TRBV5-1	TGCGCCAGCAGCGCGGACAGAGCCGGGACGCGAAGCACAGATACGCAGTATTTT	CASSADRAGTRSTDTQYF
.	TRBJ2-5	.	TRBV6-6	TGTGCCAGCACCACGCAGGGAGGGGGAGAGACCCAGTACTTC	CASTTQGGGETQYF
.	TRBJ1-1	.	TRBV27	TGTGCCAGCAGTTTCAGCGCACTAAACACTGAAGCTTTCTTT	CASSFSALNTEAFF
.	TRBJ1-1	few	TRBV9	TGTGCCAGCAGCAGGTGGGGGGGCATGAACACTGAAGCTTTCTTT	CASSRWGGMNTEAFF
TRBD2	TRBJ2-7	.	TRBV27	TGTGCCAGCAGTTCACTTAGCGGGGGGAGGTACGAGCAGTACTTC	CASSSLSGGRYEQYF
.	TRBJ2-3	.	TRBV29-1	TGCAGCGCCGAACAGGGCGATGGCACAGATACGCAGTATTTT	CSAEQGDGTDTQYF
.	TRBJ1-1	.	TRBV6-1	TGTGCCAGCAGTGAAGTTGGGGGGTTTGAAGCTTTCTTT	CASSEVGGFEAFF
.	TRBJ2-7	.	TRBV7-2	TGTGCCAGCAGCTTCGGGTCTTGGGAGCAGTACTTC	CASSFGSWEQYF
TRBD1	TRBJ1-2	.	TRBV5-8	TGTGCCAGCAGGGGACAGGGTGGTAACTATGGCTACACCTTC	CASRGQGGNYGYTF
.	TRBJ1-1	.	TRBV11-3	TGTGCCAGCAAGGGGATGAACACTGAAGCTTTCTTT	CASKGMNTEAFF
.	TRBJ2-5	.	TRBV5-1	TGCGCCAGCAGCTTGGCCGTCTGGGCAACGCAAGAGACCCAGTACTTC	CASSLAVWATQETQYF
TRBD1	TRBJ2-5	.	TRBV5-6	TGTGCCAGCAGCCCAGACAGGGGACTCCAAGAGACCCAGTACTTC	CASSPDRGLQETQYF
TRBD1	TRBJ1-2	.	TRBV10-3	TGTGCCATCAGTGAAGGGAGGGACAGGGGGTATACTAACTATGGCTACACCTTC	CAISEGRDRGYTNYGYTF
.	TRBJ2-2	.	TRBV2	TGTGCCAGCAGCAGAGACATATCGAACACCGGGGAGCTGTTTTTT	CASSRDISNTGELFF
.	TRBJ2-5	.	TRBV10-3	TGTGCCATCAGTGCTTCCCAAGAGACCCAGTACTTC	CAISASQETQYF
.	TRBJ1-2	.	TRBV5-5	TGTGCCAGCAGCTTGGGAGTAGTGGTTTACTATGGCTACACCTTC	CASSLGVVVYYGYTF
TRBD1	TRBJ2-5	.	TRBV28	TGTGCCAGCAGCCGGACAGGGTTGGAGACCCAGTACTTC	CASSRTGLETQYF
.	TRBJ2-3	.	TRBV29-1	TGCAGCCTGGGGTGGGGGGGCCTTTCAGATACGCAGTATTTT	CSLGWGGLSDTQYF
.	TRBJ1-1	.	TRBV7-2	TGTGCCAGCAGCTTAGCAGTGGGGGGAGCTTTCTTT	CASSLAVGGAFF
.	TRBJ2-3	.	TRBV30	TGTGCCTGGAGTGTGGGCAGTACAGATACGCAGTATTTT	CAWSVGSTDTQYF
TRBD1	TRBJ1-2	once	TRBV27	TGTGCCAGCACCGGGACAGGGGGCGCTTTGGGGGGCTACACCTTC	CASTGTGGALGGYTF
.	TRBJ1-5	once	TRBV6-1	TGTGCCAGCAGTGAACGCTACGGGCAGCCCCAGCATTTT	CASSERYGQPQHF
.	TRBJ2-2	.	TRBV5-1	TGCGCCAGCAGCTTTAACGGGGGGAACACCGGGGAGCTGTTTTTT	CASSFNGGNTGELFF
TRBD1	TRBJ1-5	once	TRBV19	TGTGCCAGTAGTATCTTTGGGGACAGTCGTAACAATCAGCCCCAGCATTTT	CASSIFGDSRNNQPQHF
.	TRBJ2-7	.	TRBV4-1	TGCGCCAGCAGCCAAGAGATGTTCCGCCAGGCCTACGAGCAGTACTTC	CASSQEMFRQAYEQYF
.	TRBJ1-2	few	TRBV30	TGTGCCTGGAGTGTTGGGGGGGCTTGGGGCTACACCTTC	CAWSVGGAWGYTF
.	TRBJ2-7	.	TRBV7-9	TGTGCCAGCAGCCCGGACATTTCCTACGAGCAGTACTTC	CASSPDISYEQYF
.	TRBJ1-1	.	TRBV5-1	TGCGCCAGCAGCCAGGGCAGGAACACTGAAGCTTTCTTT	CASSQGRNTEAFF
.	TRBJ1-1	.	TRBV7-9	TGTGCCAGCAGCTTGCCGGGAGGTGACACTGAAGCTTTCTTT	CASSLPGGDTEAFF
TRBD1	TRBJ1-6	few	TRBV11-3	TGTGCCAGCAGCCCAAAGACAGGGTCTAATTCACCCCTCCACTTT	CASSPKTGSNSPLHF
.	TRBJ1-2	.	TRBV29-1	TGCAGCGTACCCCGGGGTACTAACTATGGCTACACCTTC	CSVPRGTNYGYTF
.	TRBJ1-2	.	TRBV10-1	TGCGCCAGCAGAAAAGCGGGCCCGGGTTTTCGATATGGCTACACCTTC	CASRKAGPGFRYGYTF
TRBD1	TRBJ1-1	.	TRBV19	TGTGCCAGCCGGGACAGGGGTGAAGCTTTCTTT	CASRDRGEAFF
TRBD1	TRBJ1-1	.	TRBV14	TGTGCCAGCAGCCAGACCCCGACAGGGGGCATCGAAGCTTTCTTT	CASSQTPTGGIEAFF
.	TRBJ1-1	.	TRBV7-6	TGTGCCAGCAGCCTTTACGGGGGATCTGAAGCTTTCTTT	CASSLYGGSEAFF
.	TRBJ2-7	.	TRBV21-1	TGTGCCAGCAGCAAAATCCAGCCAGGCTACGAGCAGTACTTC	CASSKIQPGYEQYF
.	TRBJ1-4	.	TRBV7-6	TGTGCCAGCAGCCCTCCCCCGGGTCACGGGGAAAAACTGTTTTTT	CASSPPPGHGEKLFF
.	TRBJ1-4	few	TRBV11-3	TGTGCCAGCAGCCCGCGTGACAGAACAACTTTTGAAAAACTGTTTTTT	CASSPRDRTTFEKLFF
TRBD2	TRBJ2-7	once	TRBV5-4	TGTGCCACCTCGACCGGGACTAGCTCCAACGAGCAGTACTTC	CATSTGTSSNEQYF
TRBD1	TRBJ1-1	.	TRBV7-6	TGTGCCAGCAGCTTAGGCCGGGGGACAGGAACTGAAGCTTTCTTT	CASSLGRGTGTEAFF
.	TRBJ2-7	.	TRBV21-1	TGTGCCAGCATCCCGGACAGGACTCCCTACGAGCAGTACTTC	CASIPDRTPYEQYF
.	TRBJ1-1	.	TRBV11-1	TGTGCCAGCAGCGTTGACAGATTGAACACTGAAGCTTTCTTT	CASSVDRLNTEAFF
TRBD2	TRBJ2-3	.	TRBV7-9	TGTGCCAGCAGCCCTCAGCGGGGGGGCCTGGCAGATACGCAGTATTTT	CASSPQRGGLADTQYF
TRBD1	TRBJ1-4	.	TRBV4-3	TGCGCCAGCAGCCAAGATTCGTCTGGGACAGGGAATGAAAAACTGTTTTTT	CASSQDSSGTGNEKLFF
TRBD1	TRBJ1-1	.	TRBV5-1	TGCGCCAGCAGCCTGGTCTTTGGGACAGGTGAAGCTTTCTTT	CASSLVFGTGEAFF
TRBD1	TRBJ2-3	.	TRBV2	TGTGCCAGCATTGACGACAGGGCGGAATGGAGCACAGATACGCAGTATTTT	CASIDDRAEWSTDTQYF
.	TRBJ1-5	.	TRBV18	TGTGCCAGCTCACTTTTGGGAGGTCAGCCCCAGCATTTT	CASSLLGGQPQHF